The clone carrying this T cell receptor beta chain was seen ten or more times. Its antigen is not known. The library protocol tagged each TCR cDNA with a unique molecular identifier. TCRdb independently ran MiXCR on the 5' RACE reads; one entry per CDR3 protein. Here the sample spans about 13,000 distinct CDR3 sequences, about 4.6% being singletons. Time point in this sample: sample taken at primary tumor resection. From tumor, nontumor lung or frozen PBMC, whole RNA was taken unsorted for sequencing. These data originate in a study of spatial heterogeneity in lung cancer. Across the study: Counts of TCR transcripts in tumor regions correlated strongly with a T cell module score (derived from matched bulk RNA-seq). Raw reads contained each unique TCR and UMI combination more than ten times on average.

V shed 3 bases, J shed 6 bases, and the junction held 9 bases outside the gene matches. The CDR3 runs 14 residues. The germline CDR1 and CDR2 sequences are DFQATT and SNEGSKA (reference sequence). General observations from the study: Tumor mutation count correlated with how many alpha and beta TCRs expanded intratumorally.

The chain joins TRBV20-1 to TRBJ1-2; 8 bases align to TRBD1. Specimen: lung tumor tissue, collected at surgery. The receptor comes from a male donor with early-stage non-small cell lung cancer. The CDR3 nucleotides are TGCAGTGCTAGGACACCGGGACAGGCGGATGGCTACACCTTC. This encodes CSARTPGQADGYTF.